These 27 T cell receptor beta chains were all obtained from the same sample, sequenced in a study of identical twins (dated by TCRdb to about 2016). The library relied on 5' RACE. Sequencer: Illumina HiSeq 2000. TCRdb applied fastp at Q25 and MiXCR to the public reads, then kept only in-frame beta chains. CDR3 protein sequences are deduplicated, and each keeps its most common genes and DNA. This sample lists roughly 1,500,000 distinct CDR3 sequences; around 33% were detected once. Clones ranked in the top ten supply roughly 0.3% of the sample. The sequenced sample consisted of cord blood. Receptor source: a newborn girl in good health.

Only one count was recorded for this clonotype. This is likely a read error, given that the CDR3 carries no conserved phenylalanine or tryptophan at its end. The V call is TRBV7-2, the J call TRBJ2-1; D remains unclear. The J call may be wrong; the DNA end is better matched by TRBJ2-7. The CDR3 length is 12 residues. Germline values: CDR1 SGHTA, CDR2 FQGNSA. Written as DNA, the CDR3 is TGTGCCAGCAGCTTAGCGGCCCGGGAGCAGTACCTC. This sequence encodes CASSLAAREQYL.

This clonotype has only a few counts. In DNA form, the CDR3 reads TGCGCCAGCAGCCAAGATTCTAGACTAGCGGGAGGCCTCGCCAAAAACATTCAGTACTTC. Translation gives CASSQDSRLAGGLAKNIQYF. J is TRBJ2-4 and V is TRBV4-1; 13 bases map to TRBD2. V lost 0 bases, J lost 1 base, and 9 bases stayed unmatched. Looked up from germline, CDR1 is MGHRA and CDR2 is YSYEKL. This CDR3 is 20 amino acids long.

This clonotype has ten or more counts. V gene TRBV14 combines with J gene TRBJ2-1, with D unclear. Germline lookup yields CDR1 SGHDN and CDR2 FVKESK. V shed 8 bases and J shed 4 bases, with 9 bases lying between them. CDR3 size: 12 residues. CDR3 loop: CASAGGYNEQFF. The CDR3 region has the DNA TGTGCCAGCGCTGGCGGATACAATGAGCAGTTCTTC.

The V and J genes are TRBV6-1 and TRBJ2-7, with 8 positions matching TRBD1. The J call is in doubt because the DNA end fits TRBJ2-5 better. The CDR3 consists of 17 residues. Germline values: CDR1 MNHNS, CDR2 SASEGT. The CDR3 DNA reads as TGTGCCAGCACCAACCTTCCTCGGGACAGGCGTTGGGAGACCCAGTACTTC. Its protein is CASTNLPRDRRWETQYF.

This clonotype occurred many times. The CDR3 sequence: CSVGGNYGYTF. The DNA for the CDR3 is TGCAGCGTTGGGGGCAACTATGGCTACACCTTC. The rearrangement uses TRBV29-1 and TRBJ1-2; D possibly corresponds to TRBD1 (5 bases). The V gene lost 4 bases and the J gene lost 2 bases, with 5 bases spanning the gap. The germline V gene has CDR1 SQVTM and CDR2 ANQGSEA. The CDR3 totals 11 residues.

The V call is TRBV20-1, the J call TRBJ2-7, with TRBD1 matching 7 bases. Germline V gives CDR1 DFQATT, CDR2 SNEGSKA (reference sequence). V shed 3 bases and J 7 bases; nucleotides not matched to a gene: 12. CDR3 length equals 14 residues. This CDR3 reads CSASLRDSYNEQYF. The CDR3 nucleotides are TGCAGTGCTAGTCTCCGGGACAGCTACAATGAGCAGTACTTC.

J is TRBJ1-6 and V is TRBV7-2, with a possible D match to TRBD1 (5 bases). Between the trimmed V and J ends, which lost 1 base and 6 bases, there was a span of 13 bases. CDR3 length: 16 amino acids. Germline V gene lookup returns CDR1 SGHTA and CDR2 FQGNSA. The DNA of the CDR3 is TGTGCCAGCAGCTTAGGGGCGGACATCTCTAATTCACCCCTCCACTTT. The encoded protein is CASSLGADISNSPLHF.

This clonotype was counted at least ten times. This chain links TRBV14 with TRBJ2-1; no firm D call. Trimming left V 1 base short and J 0 bases short, with 7 bases between. This CDR3 is 15 amino acids long. The germline gives CDR1 SGHDN, CDR2 FVKESK. The CDR3 nucleotides are TGTGCCAGCAGCCAAGGGGCCGGCTCCTACAATGAGCAGTTCTTC. Encoded protein: CASSQGAGSYNEQFF.

The V and J genes are TRBV20-1 and TRBJ2-1; 8 bases align to TRBD2. The end of the DNA aligns better with TRBJ2-7, so the J call may be wrong. In germline, CDR1 is DFQATT, CDR2 SNEGSKA (reference sequence). This CDR3 is 12 amino acids long. This chain's CDR3 is CSARRLANEQYF. The CDR3 nucleotides read TGCAGTGCCAGAAGACTAGCGAATGAGCAGTACTTC.

This chain links TRBV3-1 with TRBJ2-3; 11 bases match TRBD2. The ends lost 4 bases at V and 4 bases at J; junction bases unmatched: 4. CDR3 length: 15 residues. CDR1 is LGHDT and CDR2 is YNNKEL in the germline V gene (reference sequence). DNA for the CDR3: TGTGCCAGCAGCCGACTAGCGGGAAGGTCAGATACGCAGTATTTT. It specifies CASSRLAGRSDTQYF.

This clonotype appeared many times. V and J are TRBV6-5 and TRBJ1-2; no clear D. CDR3 length: 14 residues. Germline CDR1 reads MNHEY; CDR2 reads SVGAGI. Trimming took off 0 bases at V and 5 bases at J, with 10 bases between the two ends. The CDR3 sequence is CASSYSRTVYGYTF. In nucleotides, the CDR3 is TGTGCCAGCAGTTACTCTAGGACCGTGTATGGCTACACCTTC.

The chain recombines TRBV9 with TRBJ2-1; 8 nucleotides match TRBD2. In germline, CDR1 is SGDLS, CDR2 YYNGEE. The V gene end was trimmed by 3 bases and the J gene end by 4 bases; junction bases not matched to a gene: 6. This CDR3 comprises 15 residues. CDR3 coding DNA: TGTGCCAGCAGCGGAGCTACGGGAGGGTACAATGAGCAGTTCTTC. It encodes CASSGATGGYNEQFF.

The chain recombines TRBV7-2 with TRBJ2-7; 7 nucleotides agree with TRBD1. Trimming at V came to 5 bases and at J to 3 bases, leaving 7 bases not matched to a gene. The CDR3 runs 14 residues. Germline-derived CDR1 and CDR2 are SGHTA and FQGNSA. CDR3 DNA: TGTGCCAGCAGCCGCGACAGGGATCTCTACGAGCAGTACTTC. It yields the protein CASSRDRDLYEQYF.

This clonotype was observed a single time. Sequence at one end of the junction differs from germline and may be a read error. The V gene is TRBV7-2, the J gene TRBJ2-3; TRBD1 is a possible D gene (5 bases). This CDR3 region has 15 residues. Germline V gene sequence: CDR1 SGHTA, CDR2 FQGNSA. As DNA, the CDR3 is TGTCCCAGCAGCCTAGGGGCTGGGCACACACATACGCAGTATTTT. It codes for CPSSLGAGHTHTQYF.

This clonotype was counted a few times. The chain joins TRBV10-3 to TRBJ2-7, with 11 nucleotides matching TRBD2. Per germline, CDR1 ENHRY and CDR2 SYGVKD. After removal of 7 bases from V and 4 bases from J, the junction contained 6 bases not matched to a gene. The CDR3 spans 14 residues. CDR3 amino acids: CAINNIAGGYEQYF. The CDR3 bases are TGTGCCATCAATAATATAGCGGGAGGGTACGAGCAGTACTTC.

The chain uses TRBV4-1 and TRBJ2-5, with D uncertain. Trimming pared 4 bases from V and 3 bases from J, leaving 12 bases between. This CDR3 region has 14 residues. Per the germline V gene, CDR1 is MGHRA and CDR2 is YSYEKL. CDR3 region: CASSPGLWKETQYF. For the CDR3, the DNA is TGCGCCAGCAGCCCTGGGCTTTGGAAAGAGACCCAGTACTTC.

This clonotype was found a few times. The chain couples TRBV27 to TRBJ1-1; D unclear. Looked up from germline, CDR1 is MNHEY and CDR2 is SMNVEV (reference sequence). The CDR3 has 13 amino acids. V was clipped by 3 bases and J by 4 bases, with 9 bases between them. The CDR3 loop is CASSFGVGTEAFF. CDR3 DNA: TGTGCCAGCAGTTTTGGGGTTGGCACTGAAGCTTTCTTT.

This chain's CDR3 is CASSSRTDGVNTEAFF. Here the CDR3 DNA reads TGTGCCAGCAGCTCGAGGACAGATGGGGTGAACACTGAAGCTTTCTTT. The chain uses TRBV7-2 and TRBJ1-1, with D maybe TRBD1 (6 bases). The germline V and J ends were trimmed by 4 bases and 0 bases, with 15 bases remaining between them. Per germline, CDR1 SGHTA and CDR2 FQGNSA. The CDR3 spans 16 residues. Complete variable domain (other parts from reference TRBV7-2 and TRBJ1-1): GAGVSQSPSNKVTEKGKDVELRCDPISGHTALYWYRQSLGQGLEFLIYFQGNSAPDKSGLPSDRFSAERTGGSVSTLTIQRTQQEDSAVYLCASSSRTDGVNTEAFFGQGTRLTVV.

This clonotype was recorded a few times. V gene TRBV20-1 combines with J gene TRBJ1-5; D gene ambiguous. V was cut by 1 base and J by 5 bases, with 9 bases left in between. The CDR3 is 13 residues long. In germline, CDR1 is DFQATT, CDR2 SNEGSKA (reference sequence). CDR3 sequence: CSARAERDQPQHF. The CDR3 DNA is TGCAGTGCTAGAGCGGAAAGAGATCAGCCCCAGCATTTT.

As for this clonotype: A much more abundant neighbour one base away suggests this may be a read error. Since the CDR3 does not end with the conserved phenylalanine or tryptophan, this likely comes from a read error. The chain links TRBV4-2 to TRBJ1-2, with unresolved D. Germline V gene sequence: CDR1 LGHNA, CDR2 YNFKEQ. V shed 0 bases and J shed 5 bases, with 7 bases lying between them. The CDR3 sequence is 13 residues long. The CDR3 here is CASSQDLSYGYTV. The CDR3 DNA follows: TGTGCCAGCAGCCAAGATTTATCGTATGGCTACACCGTC.

The rearrangement joins TRBV5-1 to TRBJ1-5, with D possibly matching TRBD1 (5 bases). The CDR3 has 15 residues. Germline assignment: CDR1 SGHRS and CDR2 YFSETQ. Trimming cost V 0 bases and J 3 bases, with 10 bases left between them. In DNA, the CDR3 is TGCGCCAGCAGCTTGGGGGACGCCATCAATCAGCCCCAGCATTTT. Amino acids: CASSLGDAINQPQHF.

There are many counts of this clonotype. The gene calls are TRBV29-1 and TRBJ2-1, with TRBD1 identical over 8 bases. The CDR3 spans 13 residues. CDR1 SQVTM and CDR2 ANQGSEA come from the germline V gene. V lost 4 bases and J lost 6; bases outside the gene matches: 5. CDR3 sequence reads: CSVAGQAVNEQFF. The CDR3 DNA is TGCAGCGTTGCGGGACAGGCGGTCAATGAGCAGTTCTTC.

The chain couples TRBV6-6 to TRBJ2-7; no reliable D call. The CDR3 is made up of 13 amino acids. CDR1 and CDR2 from the germline V gene are MNHNY and SVGAGI (reference sequence). Deletions cut 5 bases from V and 7 bases from J, with 15 bases between. CDR3 coding DNA: TGTGCCAGCAGTCCCGGGCACTACAATGAGCAGTACTTC. The encoded protein is CASSPGHYNEQYF.

V is TRBV20-1 and J is TRBJ1-2, with 8 nucleotides matching TRBD1. Germline V gene data show CDR1 as DFQATT and CDR2 as SNEGSKA (reference sequence). The CDR3 is 11 amino acids. V shed 5 bases and J 7 bases; nucleotides not matched to a gene: 3. The CDR3 region has the DNA TGCAGTGCTCTACAGGGGGGTGGCTACACCTTC. Translation: CSALQGGGYTF.

The genes are TRBV9 and TRBJ1-2; 7 positions agree with TRBD1. After removal of 0 bases from V and 6 bases from J, the junction contained 5 bases not matched to a gene. The CDR3 runs to 14 residues. CDR1 is SGDLS and CDR2 is YYNGEE in the germline V gene. CDR3 in amino acids: CASSVEGAGDGYTF. The CDR3 DNA follows: TGTGCCAGCAGCGTAGAGGGGGCGGGGGATGGCTACACCTTC. Variable domain in full (rest from reference TRBV9 and TRBJ1-2): DSGVTQTPKHLITATGQRVTLRCSPRSGDLSVYWYQQSLDQGLQFLIQYYNGEERAKGNILERFSAQQFPDLHSELNLSSLELGDSALYFCASSVEGAGDGYTFGSGTRLTVV.

The chain uses TRBV7-9 and TRBJ2-1; the D gene is possibly TRBD2 (7 bases). Germline lookup yields CDR1 SEHNR and CDR2 FQNEAQ (reference sequence). V lost 1 base, J lost 9 bases, and 10 bases lay in between. The CDR3 sequence is 13 residues long. The CDR3 DNA reads as TGTGCCAGCAGCTTAGAGGGGGGGAGTGAGCAGTTCTTC. This gives the protein CASSLEGGSEQFF.

This chain links TRBV14 with TRBJ1-1; the match to TRBD1 covers 9 bases. Unmatched junction bases numbered 3, after V lost 1 base and J lost 0 bases. Germline V gene lookup returns CDR1 SGHDN and CDR2 FVKESK. The CDR3 loop spans 16 amino acids. DNA for the CDR3: TGTGCCAGCAGCCAAGCTGGGACAGGGATGAACACTGAAGCTTTCTTT. Residues: CASSQAGTGMNTEAFF.